The 4 T cell receptor beta chains given below trace back to one sample, sequenced in a study of CD8+ T cells in alopecia areata (dated 2018 in TCRdb). Library preparation was by the immunoSEQ multiplex PCR assay. To provide template for TCR sequencing, every sample had RNA extracted and reverse transcribed into cDNA. The immuneACCESS repertoire file appears here via TCRdb, limited to in-frame rearrangements. These files lack a portion of the clones; in checked studies, under half of the deficit traces to unresolved V genes, and the cause of the others is not known. This sample contains more than 250,000 clones, none of which is a singleton. The ten most abundant clones make up 1.2% of the sample. Pooled mouse cutaneous lymph node cells were stained for CD4, CD8alpha, NKG2D, NKG2ACE and other markers and were then sorted on a BD Influx. Sequencing used CD4+ T cells sorted from a lymph node. These receptors were obtained from a C3H/HeJ mouse with alopecia areata. Mice from this strain have the MHC haplotype H2-k.

This clone was seen a handful of times. The gene symbols are mouse symbols. The DNA ends 4 residues before the CDR3 does, and the rest of the CDR3 is filled in from the germline J gene. The chain joins TRBV5 to TRBJ2-1; TRBD1 matches 11 bases. Germline V gene lookup returns CDR1 LGHNA and CDR2 YNLKQL (reference sequence). The length of the CDR3 is 16 residues. Trimming cost V 2 bases and J 4 bases; bases outside gene matches: 4. The CDR3 bases that were read are TGTGCCAGCAGCCAACCGGGACAGGGGGGGTATGCT. Amino acid sequence: CASSQPGQGGYA. The whole CDR3 protein reads CASSQPGQGGYAEQFF.

For this clone: This may be a read error, as it is one base from a much larger clone. Gene names and germline match the mouse. Sequencing ends 4 residues short of the CDR3 end; the germline J gene provides the rest. Other DNA sequences in this specimen translate into the identical CDR3. This chain connects TRBV19 to TRBJ1-2; 8 positions agree with TRBD1. This CDR3 comprises 13 residues. Losses at the gene ends were 5 bases for V and 2 bases for J; bases not matched to a gene: 2. Germline V gene sequence: CDR1 FNHDT, CDR2 SITEND (reference sequence). The CDR3 DNA, read in part, is TGTGCCAGCAGGCAGGGGGCCAACTCC. Protein product: CASRQGANS. The entire CDR3 protein is CASRQGANSDYTF.

Of note for this clone: Mouse names are used for the genes. The read comes to an end 4 residues before the CDR3 does, leaving the germline J gene to fill in the end. Within the sample, other DNA sequences also encode this same CDR3. This chain uses TRBV5 with TRBJ2-7, with TRBD2 matching over 12 bases. This CDR3 comprises 15 residues. Germline CDR1 LGHNA, CDR2 YNLKQL (reference sequence). The CDR3: CASSPPGTGGYEQYF. The DNA read from the CDR3 is TGTGCCAGCAGCCCTCCCGGGACTGGGGGGTAT.

This clone occurred a few times. Genes here carry mouse names. CDR3 amino acids: CASSEQLNTEVFF. CDR3 DNA, as far as it was read: TGTGCCAGCAGTGAGCAACTAAACACA. The chain combines TRBV13-1 with TRBJ1-1; D ambiguous. The sequenced fragment ends 4 residues before the CDR3 boundary, so the rest is inferred from the germline J gene. Trimming took off 2 bases at V and 1 base at J, with 6 bases between the two ends. CDR3 size: 13 residues. Germline CDR1 and CDR2: NSHNY and SYGAGN.